A selection of T cell receptor beta chains follows, all from one sample in a study of CD8 T cells in ankylosing spondylitis. TCRdb called the 5' RACE reads again in MiXCR, with one record for every CDR3 protein. The profile shows about 340,000 distinct CDR3 sequences, roughly 8% of them singletons. Material for sequencing was blood, either unsorted or a sorted T cell fraction (not recorded which). The source of these receptors is a male donor with ankylosing spondylitis. The CDR3 runs from the conserved cysteine through the conserved F or W. D genes are given only for firm matches. Size is stated for part of the rows, as once, few or many counts, or as a class when the clone is expanded.

>-|TRBJ2-1|TRBV11-2|many
TGCGCCAGCAGCACCACAGGAAGCTCCTACAATGAGCAGTTCTTC
CASSTTGSSYNEQFF
>-|TRBJ2-1|TRBV6-2/TRBV6-3|many
TGTGCCAGCAGTTACCTCTCCATTAATGAGCAGTTCTTC
CASSYLSINEQFF
>TRBD1|TRBJ1-1|TRBV24-1|few
TGTGCCACCAGTGACCTTCACAGGGGTCTCACTGAAGCTTTCTTT
CATSDLHRGLTEAFF
>TRBD2|TRBJ2-3|TRBV12-3/TRBV12-4|-
TGTGCCAGCAGTCCCTCCCCGGGGACTAGGGGCACAGATACGCAGTATTTT
CASSPSPGTRGTDTQYF
>TRBD2|TRBJ2-7|TRBV10-3|few
TGTGCCATCAGTGAGTCTAGTAGCGGGACACGAGAGCAGTACTTC
CAISESSSGTREQYF
>-|TRBJ2-5|TRBV5-6|-
TGTGCCAGCAGCTTATGGGGGCGCTTCGAGACCCAGTACTTC
CASSLWGRFETQYF
>TRBD1|TRBJ2-5|TRBV15|many
TGTGCCACCAGCATACTAGGACAGGGGGCTCGAGAGACCCAGTACTTC
CATSILGQGARETQYF
>TRBD1|TRBJ2-3|TRBV29-1|-
TGCAGCGTAATCGGGACAGGTTCCTCCACAGATACGCAGTATTTT
CSVIGTGSSTDTQYF
>-|TRBJ1-2|TRBV7-9|-
TGTGCCAGCAGCTTAAAAGCCCAGACCTATGGCTACACCTTC
CASSLKAQTYGYTF
>-|TRBJ2-1|TRBV11-1|many
TGTGCCAGCAGCTCAGGGCAGGCTTCCTACAATGAGCAGTTCTTC
CASSSGQASYNEQFF
>-|TRBJ1-2|TRBV6-6|few
TGTGCCAGCAGTTCCCTCCCAGCTGAGGGCTACACCTTC
CASSSLPAEGYTF
>TRBD2|TRBJ2-2|TRBV20-1|-
TGCAGTGCTAGAGCCGGGACTAGCGGGAGGGTGAACACCGGGGAGCTGTTTTTT
CSARAGTSGRVNTGELFF
>TRBD1|TRBJ1-3|TRBV6-5|few
TGTGCCAGCAGTTACCGCGGGGACAGTTTTGGAAACACCATATATTTT
CASSYRGDSFGNTIYF
>TRBD2|TRBJ2-2|TRBV5-1|many
TGCGCCAGCAGGCGGACTAGCGGGAGCACCGGGGAGCTGTTTTTT
CASRRTSGSTGELFF
>TRBD1|TRBJ1-2|TRBV5-5|few
TGTGCCAGCAGCCTCCCGGGACAGGGGATTCTATATGGCTACACCTTC
CASSLPGQGILYGYTF
>TRBD2|TRBJ2-3|TRBV11-1|few
TGTGCCAGCAGCTCCCCTCTAGCGGAATACACAGATACGCAGTATTTT
CASSSPLAEYTDTQYF
>-|TRBJ2-7|TRBV28|few
TGTGCCAGCAGCCCAACCCACCAGAATAGGGGTATAGGGGAGCAGTACTTC
CASSPTHQNRGIGEQYF
>-|TRBJ2-7|TRBV7-2|many
TGTGCCAGCAGCTTAAGTTGGCGGGGTTGGGAGCAGTACTTC
CASSLSWRGWEQYF
>-|TRBJ2-7|TRBV13|-
TGTGCCAGCAGCTTGGACCGTACCTCCTACGAGCAGTACTTC
CASSLDRTSYEQYF
>-|TRBJ2-1|TRBV6-5|few
TGTGCCAGCAGTTATGGCATCGCCAATGAGCAGTTCTTC
CASSYGIANEQFF
>-|TRBJ2-7|TRBV4-3|-
TGCGCCAGCAGCCAAGAAGGGAGGGGGCGCGAGCAGTACTTC
CASSQEGRGREQYF
>-|TRBJ2-5|TRBV29-1|few
TGCAGCGTTGAAGTTAGTCGGTTACAAGAGACCCAGTACTTC
CSVEVSRLQETQYF
>TRBD2|TRBJ2-4|TRBV19|many
TGTGCCAGTAGTCTACTAGCGGGAGTTTCCAAAAACATTCAGTACTTC
CASSLLAGVSKNIQYF
>-|TRBJ2-7|TRBV28|many
TGTGCCAGCAGTTCCGGGGGAACCTACGAGCAGTACTTC
CASSSGGTYEQYF
>TRBD1|TRBJ2-1|TRBV11-2|-
TGTGCCAGCAGCCCGCGGACAGGGGGGTACAATGAGCAGTTCTTC
CASSPRTGGYNEQFF
>-|TRBJ1-6|TRBV7-2|few
TGTGCCAGCAGCGAAAACGCGGCCCTACCCCTCCACTTT
CASSENAALPLHF
>-|TRBJ2-5|TRBV9|few
TGTGCCAGCAGCGTAGTAGCTTCGGGGACCCAGTACTTC
CASSVVASGTQYF
>TRBD1|TRBJ2-7|TRBV5-1|many
TGCGCCAGCACCCGAGCGGGACAGGGCTACGAGCAGTACTTC
CASTRAGQGYEQYF
>TRBD1|TRBJ1-5|TRBV20-1|many
TGCAGTGCCACAGGGGAGTGGGATCAGCCCCAGCATTTT
CSATGEWDQPQHF
>-|TRBJ2-1|TRBV7-8|many
TGTGCCAGCAGCTCCGCCCCGGCTTACAATGAGCAGTTCTTC
CASSSAPAYNEQFF
>TRBD2|TRBJ2-2|TRBV5-1|-
TGCGCCAGCAGCTTGGTGCTAGCGGGAGCCACGAACACCGGGGAGCTGTTTTTT
CASSLVLAGATNTGELFF
>-|TRBJ1-5|TRBV30|-
TGTGCCTGGAGTAGAGGTTCTGGCAATCAGCCCCAGCATTTT
CAWSRGSGNQPQHF
>-|TRBJ2-6|TRBV7-9|few
TGTGCCAGCAGCTTCCCCTCGGTCTCTGGGGCCAACGTCCTGACTTTC
CASSFPSVSGANVLTF
>-|TRBJ2-1|TRBV18|many
TGTGCCAGCTCACCTCGGGACCGTAGAGGGGTATACAATGAGCAGTTCTTC
CASSPRDRRGVYNEQFF
>-|TRBJ2-3|TRBV29-1|-
TGCAGCGTTGACGAAAGCACAGATACGCAGTATTTT
CSVDESTDTQYF
>TRBD1|TRBJ1-2|TRBV6-6|few
TGTGCCAGCACCCTAGACAGGGGAGGCGGCTACACCTTC
CASTLDRGGGYTF
>TRBD1|TRBJ1-1|TRBV6-1|-
TGTGCCAGCAGTGCGGACAGGGGTCGGGAAACTGAAGCTTTCTTT
CASSADRGRETEAFF
>TRBD1|TRBJ2-2|TRBV12-3/TRBV12-4|-
TGTGCCAGCAGTTTTGGACAGGACCATAACACCGGGGAGCTGTTTTTT
CASSFGQDHNTGELFF
>TRBD2|TRBJ2-2|TRBV24-1|few
TGTGCCACCAGTGATACCCGTAGCGGGAGATCTGGCGGGGAGCTGTTTTTT
CATSDTRSGRSGGELFF
>TRBD2|TRBJ2-3|TRBV7-2|-
TGTGCCAGCAGCATACTAGCGGGGGACACAGATACGCAGTATTTT
CASSILAGDTDTQYF
>-|TRBJ2-7|TRBV6-5|many
TGTGCCAGCAGTTACTCCCTAGCCTACGAGCAGTACTTC
CASSYSLAYEQYF
>TRBD2|TRBJ2-7|TRBV5-1|-
TGCGCCAGCAGCTTGGCCCCGGGAGGCAACGAGCAGTACTTC
CASSLAPGGNEQYF
>TRBD1|TRBJ1-1|TRBV27|-
TGTGCCAGCATAAACAGGGGTTCCACTGAAGCTTTCTTT
CASINRGSTEAFF
>TRBD2|TRBJ2-5|TRBV6-1|-
TGTGCCAGCAGCCATCCGGGACTATTCCAAGAGACCCAGTACTTC
CASSHPGLFQETQYF
>-|TRBJ2-2|TRBV7-8|-
TGTGCCAGCAGCTTACCCCAGGACATGGAAAAACTAACCGGGGAGCTGTTTTTT
CASSLPQDMEKLTGELFF
>-|TRBJ2-7|TRBV7-3|few
TGTGCCAGCAGCTTATCGGTCTTCTCCTACGAGCAGTACTTC
CASSLSVFSYEQYF
>TRBD2|TRBJ2-3|TRBV7-2|-
TGTGCCAGCAGCTTCGGAGCGGGAGGAGATACGCAGTATTTT
CASSFGAGGDTQYF
>TRBD2|TRBJ2-1|TRBV25-1|many
TGTGCCAGCAGGGGGTCCCTGGGACTAGCGGAAAACTCCTACAATGAGCAGTTCTTC
CASRGSLGLAENSYNEQFF